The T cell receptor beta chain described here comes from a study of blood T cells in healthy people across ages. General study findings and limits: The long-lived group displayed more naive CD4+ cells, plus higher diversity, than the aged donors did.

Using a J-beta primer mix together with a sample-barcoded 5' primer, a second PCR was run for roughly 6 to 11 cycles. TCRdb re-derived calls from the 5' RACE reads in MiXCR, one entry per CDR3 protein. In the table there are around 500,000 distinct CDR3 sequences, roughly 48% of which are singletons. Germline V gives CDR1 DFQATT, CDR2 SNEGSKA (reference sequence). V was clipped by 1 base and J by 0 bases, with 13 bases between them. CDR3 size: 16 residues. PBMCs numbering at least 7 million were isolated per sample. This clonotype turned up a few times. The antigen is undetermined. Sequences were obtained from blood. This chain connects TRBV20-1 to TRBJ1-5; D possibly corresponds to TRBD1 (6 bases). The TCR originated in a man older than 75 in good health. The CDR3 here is CSARAPRGVSNQPQHF. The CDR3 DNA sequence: TGCAGTGCTAGAGCGCCGAGGGGGGTTAGCAATCAGCCCCAGCATTTT.